This entry concerns a single T cell receptor (beta chain). Its antigen is unidentified. The sample belongs to a study of T cell repertoires in cytomegalovirus infection. Overall study: Both a matching HLA type and CMV infection were indicated by public TCR beta signatures.

The CDR3 runs to 14 residues. Germline V CDR1 and CDR2: MNHEY, SMNVEV (reference sequence). V lost 7 bases and J lost 10, with 20 bases in between. TCRdb used MiXCR to reprocess the reads, holding one entry per CDR3 protein. The sample shows about 890,000 distinct CDR3 sequences, 31% of them seen only once. V and J are TRBV27 and TRBJ2-1; the D gene is possibly TRBD2 (5 bases). The source is a human donor in good health (CMV status not recorded). Some clones in this sample may be carry-over from other donors' samples. The specimen comprised cultured CD8+ T cells from PBMCs, sampled from culture after CMV antigen stimulation. This CDR3 reads CASNGMGRMKEQFF. As DNA, the CDR3 is TGTGCCAGCAACGGGATGGGCCGTATGAAGGAGCAGTTCTTC.